These 4 T cell receptor beta chains were all obtained from the same sample, sequenced in a study of vaccination effects on CD4 cells after COVID-19. Data came from immunoSEQ multiplex PCR; TCRdb stores just in-frame clones and leaves some out. The top ten hold approximately 1.9% of the sample, which has tens of thousands of clones, about 74% seen once. Antigens for these TCRs are unknown. Expansion of antigen-specific CD4+ T cells with viral peptide pools was carried out by the ViraFEST assay before sequencing. A roughly 10-day culture period preceded the isolation of CD4+ T cells. The input for sequencing was CD4+ T cells from PBMCs cultured with HCoV-229E spike peptides, taken before COVID-19 vaccination. All receptors derive from a human donor who received a COVID-19 vaccine.

This chain joins TRBV6-4 and TRBJ2-3; 8 bases agree with TRBD2. The germline CDR1 and CDR2 sequences are MRHNA and SNTAGT. This CDR3 is built from 15 residues. V lost 4 bases to trimming and J lost 6 bases; unmatched junction nucleotides: 9. The CDR3 DNA is TGTGCCAGCAGTGTCACCGGGACTAGAGGGGATACGCAGTATTTT. Its translation is CASSVTGTRGDTQYF.

This clone was recorded once. V and J are TRBV29-1 and TRBJ2-6; possible D gene TRBD2, 6 bases. The CDR3 contains 14 residues. From germline, CDR1 is SQVTM and CDR2 ANQGSEA. Between the trimmed V and J ends, which lost 6 bases and 0 bases, there was a span of 9 bases. The CDR3, as DNA: TGCAGCGTCACAGCGGGCTCTGGGGCCAACGTCCTGACTTTC. Protein sequence: CSVTAGSGANVLTF.

V and J are TRBV11-2 and TRBJ1-2, with 12 bases that match TRBD1. The CDR3 runs 15 residues. V dropped 5 bases and J dropped 7; count of bases not matched to a gene: 8. In germline, CDR1 is SGHAT, CDR2 FQNNGV. The CDR3 here is CASSAGTGGWFGYTF. CDR3 coding DNA: TGTGCCAGCAGCGCAGGGACAGGGGGCTGGTTTGGCTACACCTTC.

The chain is built from TRBV3-1 (or the pseudogene TRBV3-2) and TRBJ1-4; D ambiguous. CDR1 is LGHDT and CDR2 is YNNKEL in the germline V gene (reference sequence). V was pared by 8 bases and J by 8 bases, with 9 bases between. The CDR3 totals 11 residues. The CDR3 DNA sequence: TGTGCCAGCGGAGAGGGAGAAAAACTGTTTTTT. Translated: CASGEGEKLFF.